Listed here are 21 T cell receptor beta chains from one sample, sequenced in a study of OX40 agonist ivuxolimab in advanced cancers. Repertoires were generated with immunoSEQ multiplex PCR, while TCRdb's copy carries only in-frame clones and drops some. This table has about 23,000 clones, roughly three quarters appearing once. The specimen was CD4+ or CD8+ T cells sorted from blood, collected in a trial of the OX40 agonist ivuxolimab. Source of these receptors: an adult with an advanced solid tumor such as melanoma, head and neck, liver or kidney cancer.

CDR3: CASSTLTANTEAFF. CDR3 in DNA: TGTGCCAGTAGTACTCTGACGGCTAACACTGAAGCTTTCTTT. The rearrangement links TRBV19 to TRBJ1-1; D remains unclear. This CDR3 is 14 amino acids long. With 4 bases removed from V and 2 bases from J, the gap between germline ends came to 11 bases. The germline V gene has CDR1 LNHDA and CDR2 SQIVND (reference sequence).

The V and J genes are TRBV7-9 and TRBJ2-7; 8 bases fit TRBD1. Germline CDR1 reads SEHNR; CDR2 reads FQNEAQ (reference sequence). The CDR3 runs 14 residues. V dropped 6 bases and J dropped 0; count of bases not matched to a gene: 4. As DNA, the CDR3 is TGTGCCAGCAGTCCCGGGACAGGCTCCTACGAGCAGTACTTC. Its protein product is CASSPGTGSYEQYF.

The CDR3 protein is CASTEEKKPGAPNTEAFF. As DNA, the CDR3 is TGTGCCAGCACCGAAGAAAAGAAGCCCGGGGCGCCTAACACTGAAGCTTTCTTT. V is TRBV21-1 and J is TRBJ1-1. TRBV21-1 is given as a pseudogene. The CDR3 extends over 18 amino acids.

In this sample, this clone turned up a few times. The chain combines TRBV2 with TRBJ1-1; D gene unclear. CDR1 is SNHLY and CDR2 is FYNNEI in the germline V gene. Trimming removed 7 bases from V and 2 bases from J, with 17 bases in between. CDR3 size: 15 residues. CDR3 loop: CASNRLNSPNTEAFF. Here the CDR3 DNA reads TGTGCCAGCAATCGGCTCAACAGCCCTAACACTGAAGCTTTCTTT.

The DNA for the CDR3 is TGTGCCAGTAGTCTGACAGGGGGCCCCTACGAGCAGTACTTC. Encoded protein: CASSLTGGPYEQYF. The rearrangement uses TRBV19 and TRBJ2-7; TRBD1 agrees at 10 bases. The length of the CDR3 is 14 residues. The ends lost 5 bases at V and 2 bases at J; junction bases unmatched: 3. Germline V lookup: CDR1 LNHDA, CDR2 SQIVND (reference sequence).

The sample holds a few counts of this clone. The rearrangement uses TRBV28 and TRBJ1-3, with 8 bases lining up with TRBD1. The ends lost 3 bases at V and 4 bases at J; junction bases unmatched: 5. Germline CDR1 MDHEN, CDR2 SYDVKM. The CDR3 runs 15 residues. This CDR3 is CASSLTGVEGNTIYF. The DNA of the CDR3 is TGTGCCAGCAGTTTGACAGGGGTGGAAGGAAACACCATATATTTT.

V usage is TRBV28 and J usage is TRBJ1-4; TRBD1 aligns across 8 bases. V dropped 5 bases and J dropped 13; count of bases not matched to a gene: 12. CDR1 and CDR2 (germline): MDHEN, SYDVKM. The CDR3 sequence is 14 residues long. The CDR3 loop is CASSPAGTGGVLFF. DNA of the CDR3: TGTGCCAGCAGTCCCGCCGGGACAGGCGGAGTACTGTTTTTT.

The chain recombines TRBV21-1 with TRBJ1-1. TRBV21-1 is a pseudogene segment. This CDR3 comprises 12 residues. CDR3 sequence: CASWTSNTEAFF. CDR3 coding DNA: TGTGCCAGCTGGACCTCGAACACTGAAGCTTTCTTT.

V and J are TRBV6-4 and TRBJ1-4; perhaps TRBD1 as D (6 bases). Deletions cut 5 bases from V and 4 bases from J, with 14 bases between. The CDR3 loop spans 15 amino acids. Germline assignment: CDR1 MRHNA and CDR2 SNTAGT. The CDR3 nucleotides read TGTGCCAGCAGTTGGGGGGGGCGTTATAATGAAAAACTGTTTTTT. The encoded protein is CASSWGGRYNEKLFF.

The CDR3 nucleotides read TGCGCCAGCAGCCCGGATAGGGTTTCCGTGGGGGCAAACACCGGGGAGCTGTTTTTT. It specifies CASSPDRVSVGANTGELFF. V is TRBV5-1 and J is TRBJ2-2, with a tentative D call TRBD1 (6 bases). CDR3 length: 19 amino acids. Per the germline V gene, CDR1 is SGHRS and CDR2 is YFSETQ. V lost 4 bases and J lost 2, with 24 bases in between.

The chain has TRBV7-9 and TRBJ2-3, with TRBD2 as a possible D gene (6 bases). CDR3 length: 15 amino acids. Germline V lookup: CDR1 SEHNR, CDR2 FQNEAQ (reference sequence). The V and J ends lost 2 bases and 2 bases respectively, with 11 bases between them. The DNA for the CDR3 is TGTGCCAGCAGCTTATGGGACTCCATCACAGATACGCAGTATTTT. Translated: CASSLWDSITDTQYF.

J is TRBJ2-2 and V is TRBV5-4; possible D gene TRBD2, 6 bases. Germline V CDR1 and CDR2: SGHNT, YYREEE (reference sequence). The CDR3 has 12 residues. V shed 6 bases and J shed 5 bases, with 8 bases lying between them. The CDR3 nucleotides read TGTGCCAGCACCGGGGGAACCGGGGAGCTGTTTTTT. Translation gives CASTGGTGELFF. Full variable domain (missing parts from reference TRBV5-4 and TRBJ2-2): ETGVTQSPTHLIKTRGQQVTLRCSSQSGHNTVSWYQQALGQGPQFIFQYYREEENGRGNFPPRFSGLQFPNYSSELNVNALELDDSALYLCASTGGTGELFFGEGSRLTVL.

CDR3 DNA sequence: TGTGCCAGCAGCTTAAACCAGAGGTACAGCACAGATACGCAGTATTTT. This translates into CASSLNQRYSTDTQYF. This chain links TRBV7-3 with TRBJ2-3; D unclear. The CDR3 is 16 residues long. The ends were cut back, 1 base at V and 0 bases at J, with 11 bases in the middle. Germline V gives CDR1 SGHTA, CDR2 FQGTGA.

CDR3 loop: CASSFDRNNSPLHF. The CDR3 DNA sequence: TGTGCCAGCAGCTTCGACAGGAATAATTCACCCCTCCACTTT. The V call is TRBV28, the J call TRBJ1-6; D is possibly TRBD1 (6 bases). This CDR3 has 14 residues. Germline V CDR1 and CDR2: MDHEN, SYDVKM. The germline V and J ends were trimmed by 6 bases and 5 bases, with 11 bases remaining between them.

A remark on this clone: An end of the junction does not agree with germline; a read error may underlie this. The rearrangement links TRBV7-7 to TRBJ2-1; tentative D call: TRBD1 (5 bases). Per the germline V gene, CDR1 is SSHAT and CDR2 is FNYEAQ (reference sequence). This CDR3 spans 13 amino acids. The CDR3 DNA reads as TGTGCTAGCAGCGCGGACACCTACAATGAGCAGTTCTTC. Protein sequence: CASSADTYNEQFF.

This clone showed up just a few times. This chain links TRBV28 with TRBJ1-5, with no clear D. Germline lookup yields CDR1 MDHEN and CDR2 SYDVKM. The V and J ends lost 8 bases and 2 bases respectively, with 13 bases between them. The CDR3 is 14 residues long. CDR3 coding DNA: TGTGCCAGCTCCGCCTCTCATGGCAATCAGCCCCAGCATTTT. It is translated as CASSASHGNQPQHF.

This chain connects TRBV30 to TRBJ1-3; D remains ambiguous. The CDR3 has 12 residues. Germline V gives CDR1 GTSNPN, CDR2 SVGIG (reference sequence). V lost 4 bases, J lost 0 bases, and 4 bases lay in between. CDR3 in DNA: TGTGCCTGGAAACTCTCTGGAAACACCATATATTTT. The encoded protein is CAWKLSGNTIYF.

J is TRBJ2-7 and V is TRBV7-9, with D possibly being TRBD1 or TRBD2 (5 bases each). This CDR3 region has 16 residues. V was pared by 1 base and J by 6 bases, with 19 bases between. Germline V gives CDR1 SEHNR, CDR2 FQNEAQ (reference sequence). The CDR3 sequence: CASSLGGSVAGAEQYF. The CDR3 coding sequence is TGTGCCAGCAGCTTAGGGGGTTCCGTGGCCGGGGCCGAGCAGTACTTC.

V is TRBV9 and J is TRBJ2-1, with no clear D. Trimming shortened V by 0 bases and J by 3 bases, and 13 bases separated the two germline ends. Germline values: CDR1 SGDLS, CDR2 YYNGEE. The CDR3 is made up of 16 amino acids. CDR3 loop: CASSVASGTYYNEQFF. The CDR3 DNA follows: TGTGCCAGCAGCGTAGCAAGTGGTACATACTACAATGAGCAGTTCTTC.

The V call is TRBV5-4, the J call TRBJ1-1; perhaps TRBD1 as D (6 bases). V was shortened by 4 bases and J by 4 bases, with 20 bases between the two germline ends. Germline V gene data show CDR1 as SGHNT and CDR2 as YYREEE (reference sequence). CDR3 length equals 16 residues. The CDR3 coding sequence is TGTGCCAGCAGCGAGAGGGGGGGGACCCTGGGCACTGAAGCTTTCTTT. Encoded protein: CASSERGGTLGTEAFF.

This chain uses TRBV28 with TRBJ1-1; D gene ambiguous. The CDR3 is 12 residues long. Germline assignment: CDR1 MDHEN and CDR2 SYDVKM. V lost 10 bases and J 5 bases, leaving 14 bases between the germline ends. CDR3 in DNA: TGTGCCACCGGGGTAGGGCGGACTGAAGCTTTCTTT. This encodes CATGVGRTEAFF.